The 17 T cell receptor beta chains listed next were all sequenced from one sample in a study of a mutant IDH1 vaccine in newly diagnosed glioma. Time point denoted: week 23, last vaccination. In the vaccine, a single dose held 300 ug of the mutant IDH1 20-mer peptide, along with topical imiquimod. Libraries were prepared by immunoSEQ multiplex PCR; TCRdb keeps only in-frame clonotypes and omits some of them. The sample carries tens of thousands of clones, roughly 79% recorded once. Their recognized antigens are unknown. Sample: PBMCs, taken from a glioma patient whose treatment included an IDH1 peptide vaccine. Source of these receptors: a man aged 35-49 years with glioma.

The rearrangement uses TRBV7-6 and TRBJ1-5; D might be TRBD1 (6 bases). This CDR3 has 15 amino acids. CDR1 is SGHVS, CDR2 FNYEAQ, per germline. Trimming removed 1 base at V and 0 bases at J, with 7 bases between. CDR3 protein: CASSLGRGSNQPQHF. As DNA, the CDR3 is TGTGCCAGCAGCTTAGGCAGGGGTAGCAATCAGCCCCAGCATTTT.

The rearrangement joins TRBV6-1 to TRBJ2-7; D ambiguous. Trimming removed 3 bases at V and 6 bases at J, with 6 bases between. CDR1 and CDR2 from the germline V gene are MNHNS and SASEGT. The CDR3 runs to 11 residues. CDR3 in amino acids: CASSEWSEQYF. The DNA of the CDR3 is TGTGCCAGCAGTGAGTGGAGCGAGCAGTACTTC.

The chain is built from TRBV5-6 and TRBJ1-1, with TRBD1 identical over 7 bases. With V trimmed by 0 bases and J by 4 bases, 3 bases remained unmatched. The CDR3 contains 14 residues. From germline, CDR1 is SGHDT and CDR2 YYEEEE. This CDR3 is CASSLDRGGTEAFF. DNA for the CDR3: TGTGCCAGCAGCTTGGACAGGGGAGGCACTGAAGCTTTCTTT.

The gene calls are TRBV7-2 and TRBJ2-3; maybe TRBD2 (5 bases). Germline lookup yields CDR1 SGHTA and CDR2 FQGNSA. The V gene lost 2 bases and the J gene lost 2 bases, with 8 bases spanning the gap. There are 14 residues in the CDR3. CDR3 nucleotides: TGTGCCAGCAGCTTAAGTGGACTCACAGATACGCAGTATTTT. Translation gives CASSLSGLTDTQYF.

The V call is TRBV14, the J call TRBJ1-2; the D gene is possibly TRBD1 (6 bases). The CDR3 spans 15 residues. From germline, CDR1 is SGHDN and CDR2 FVKESK. Trimming shortened V by 10 bases and J by 0 bases, and 18 bases separated the two germline ends. CDR3 DNA: TGTGCCACCCATGGGGGGGGGCAAACTAACTATGGCTACACCTTC. It codes for CATHGGGQTNYGYTF.

The gene calls are TRBV5-1 and TRBJ1-2; D is unresolved. Germline V gives CDR1 SGHRS, CDR2 YFSETQ. The CDR3 runs to 16 residues. V lost 5 bases and J lost 0, with 17 bases in between. CDR3 DNA sequence: TGCGCCAGCAGTCCTCGGACGGGCAGTACTAACTATGGCTACACCTTC. As protein: CASSPRTGSTNYGYTF.

The chain is built from TRBV9 and TRBJ2-5; 11 nucleotides line up with TRBD2. The CDR3 sequence is 17 residues long. Germline assignment: CDR1 SGDLS and CDR2 YYNGEE. Trimming at V came to 0 bases and at J to 1 base, leaving 5 bases not matched to a gene. The CDR3 sequence: CASSVGLAGWFQETQYF. The CDR3 DNA reads TGTGCCAGCAGCGTAGGACTAGCGGGATGGTTCCAAGAGACCCAGTACTTC.

This sequence joins TRBV4-1 and TRBJ2-1; 9 bases agree with TRBD2. The ends lost 0 bases at V and 0 bases at J; junction bases unmatched: 12. From germline, CDR1 is MGHRA and CDR2 YSYEKL. This CDR3 is 20 amino acids long. The CDR3, as DNA: TGCGCCAGCAGCCAAGATTTGGCTAGCGGGGAAATTAGCTCCTACAATGAGCAGTTCTTC. This codes for CASSQDLASGEISSYNEQFF.

The gene calls are TRBV4-3 and TRBJ2-1; TRBD1 matches at 7 bases. The CDR3 consists of 14 residues. The germline gives CDR1 LGHNA, CDR2 YSLEER. With 8 bases clipped from V and 2 bases from J, the junction kept 6 bases outside the gene matches. The CDR3 region has the DNA TGCGCCAGCGGCAGGGGGATCGCCTACAATGAGCAGTTCTTC. Its translation is CASGRGIAYNEQFF.

The chain is built from TRBV4-1 and TRBJ1-4, with 10 bases identical to TRBD1. Per the germline V gene, CDR1 is MGHRA and CDR2 is YSYEKL. The CDR3 contains 16 residues. Unmatched junction bases numbered 9, after V lost 4 bases and J lost 7 bases. CDR3 coding DNA: TGCGCCAGCAGCCTGGGACAGGGGCATCGCGGTGAAAAACTGTTTTTT. Protein: CASSLGQGHRGEKLFF.

The J gene is TRBJ2-2, the V gene TRBV6-1; weak D call: TRBD1 (5 bases). In germline, CDR1 is MNHNS, CDR2 SASEGT. This CDR3 contains 15 residues. With 4 bases removed from V and 4 bases from J, the gap between germline ends came to 13 bases. CDR3 amino acids: CASSVDKGSTGELFF. The CDR3 nucleotides are TGTGCCAGCAGTGTCGACAAGGGGTCCACCGGGGAGCTGTTTTTT.

This clone was detected only once. This chain links TRBV11-1 with TRBJ2-1; D is possibly TRBD1 or TRBD2 (5 bases each). This CDR3 comprises 17 residues. V was trimmed by 2 bases and J by 4 bases, leaving 18 bases between them. CDR1 and CDR2 (germline): SGHAT, FQDESV (reference sequence). The CDR3 protein is CASSLIRIPGPYNEQFF. The CDR3 nucleotides read TGTGCCAGCAGCTTAATCCGCATCCCGGGGCCTTACAATGAGCAGTTCTTC. The full variable domain, its missing parts supplied by reference TRBV11-1 and TRBJ2-1, is EAEVAQSPRYKITEKSQAVAFWCDPISGHATLYWYRQILGQGPELLVQFQDESVVDDSQLPKDRFSAERLKGVDSTLKIQPAELGDSAMYLCASSLIRIPGPYNEQFFGPGTRLTVL.

This chain uses TRBV7-2 with TRBJ2-5; 9 bases match TRBD2. The CDR3 is made up of 14 amino acids. Germline trimming cut 5 bases from V and 5 bases from J; bases unmatched to any gene: 6. The germline V gene encodes CDR1 SGHTA and CDR2 FQGNSA. The CDR3 loop is CASSRGLAYETQYF. The CDR3 DNA is TGTGCCAGCAGCCGGGGACTAGCATACGAGACCCAGTACTTC.

The gene calls are TRBV7-2 and TRBJ1-1; D possibly corresponds to TRBD1 (6 bases). V dropped 4 bases and J dropped 7 bases, with 16 bases sitting between them. Germline assignment: CDR1 SGHTA and CDR2 FQGNSA. The CDR3 length is 14 residues. The CDR3 DNA reads as TGTGCCAGCAGCTACCTGGGGGGGCTGAATGAAGCTTTCTTT. It yields the protein CASSYLGGLNEAFF.

This chain uses TRBV7-9 with TRBJ2-1; D is unresolved. V was trimmed by 3 bases and J by 6 bases, leaving 12 bases between them. The CDR3 spans 14 residues. CDR1 is SEHNR, CDR2 FQNEAQ, per germline (reference sequence). For the CDR3, the DNA is TGTGCCAGCAGCTTGCCACGACCCCCCAATGAGCAGTTCTTC. Translation: CASSLPRPPNEQFF.

The CDR3 reads CASSLQGSYGYTF. CDR3 coding DNA: TGTGCCAGCAGCCTACAGGGGAGCTATGGCTACACCTTC. The chain employs TRBV28 and TRBJ1-2, with 7 bases matching TRBD1. Germline V CDR1 and CDR2: MDHEN, SYDVKM. Unmatched junction bases numbered 5, after V lost 6 bases and J lost 4 bases. The CDR3 spans 13 residues.

This clone was counted a single time. The chain recombines TRBV28 with TRBJ2-4; the D gene could be TRBD1 or TRBD2 (5 bases each). Germline loops: CDR1 MDHEN, CDR2 SYDVKM. This CDR3 has 20 amino acids. Trimming stripped 5 bases from V and 1 base from J, with 27 bases between. The CDR3 nucleotides are TGTGCCAGCAGTCACCCCCGGGACCTTACCAACGTATTGGCCAAAAACATTCAGTACTTC. Protein: CASSHPRDLTNVLAKNIQYF.